This T cell receptor beta chain was sequenced in a study of T cell repertoires in cytomegalovirus infection. Study in general: Public TCR beta signatures indicated both CMV infection and matching HLA type.

This clonotype has a count of ten or more. Its specificity is unknown. Findings and caveats of the study: Accumulated public TCR beta family frequency recognized individuals carrying CMV together with the relevant HLA. HLA-C-restricted CMV-specific TCR beta clonotypes prevailed in the ex vivo response.

The CDR3 extends over 16 amino acids. V shed 8 bases and J 0 bases; nucleotides not matched to a gene: 9. Germline values: CDR1 MDHEN, CDR2 SYDVKM. TCRdb used MiXCR to reprocess the reads, holding one entry per CDR3 protein. Counted here are under 350,000 distinct CDR3 sequences, 9.6% occurring once; the ten biggest clones make up less than 3%. The sequence derives from a human donor in good health (CMV status not recorded). Some clones in this sample may be carry-over from other donors' samples. The sample taken for sequencing was PBMCs. The chain is built from TRBV28 and TRBJ1-1, with 10 bases aligning to TRBD1. The CDR3 is CASGGQGDIVNTEAFF. CDR3 in DNA: TGTGCCAGCGGTGGACAGGGGGATATAGTGAACACTGAAGCTTTCTTT.